A single sample gave rise to the 10 T cell receptor beta chains below, sequenced in a study of T cell changes during pregnancy in multiple sclerosis. Produced via immunoSEQ multiplex PCR; TCRdb's table is partial and in-frame only. The sample has some 100,000 clones, 85% to 95% seen once. This material consisted of peripheral blood, taken in the second trimester of pregnancy. These receptors originate from a female donor with multiple sclerosis, enrolled in a pregnancy study.

The chain joins TRBV18 to TRBJ2-7; perhaps TRBD1 as D (6 bases). The CDR3 consists of 17 residues. With 1 base removed from V and 4 bases from J, the gap between germline ends came to 20 bases. CDR1 and CDR2 (germline): KGHSH, LQKENI. The CDR3 coding sequence is TGTGCCAGCTCACCACTCCCCCCGGGGCAGGGGACGTACGAGCAGTACTTC. As protein: CASSPLPPGQGTYEQYF.

The chain couples TRBV6-4 to TRBJ2-3; D is ambiguous. With 4 bases removed from V and 1 base from J, the gap between germline ends came to 9 bases. CDR3 length: 14 residues. The germline gives CDR1 MRHNA, CDR2 SNTAGT. CDR3 loop: CASSVDRGTDTQYF. The CDR3, as DNA: TGTGCCAGCAGTGTCGATCGAGGCACAGATACGCAGTATTTT.

The chain recombines TRBV19 with TRBJ2-1; 9 bases align to TRBD2. CDR1 and CDR2 from the germline V gene are LNHDA and SQIVND (reference sequence). The trim removed 3 bases at V and 9 bases at J, leaving 12 bases unmatched. The CDR3 runs 16 residues. The DNA for the CDR3 is TGTGCCAGTAGTATCAGTGAAGGCGGGAGGGCCAGTGAGCAGTTCTTC. Amino acid sequence: CASSISEGGRASEQFF.

The chain links TRBV5-4 to TRBJ2-5; unclear D gene. The CDR3 is made up of 12 amino acids. From germline, CDR1 is SGHNT and CDR2 YYREEE (reference sequence). V was shortened by 4 bases and J by 4 bases, with 8 bases between the two germline ends. The chain's CDR3 is CASSPLGETQYF. Here the CDR3 DNA reads TGTGCCAGCAGCCCCCTAGGAGAGACCCAGTACTTC.

The rearrangement links TRBV30 to TRBJ2-5, with 12 positions matching TRBD2. Germline assignment: CDR1 GTSNPN and CDR2 SVGIG (reference sequence). This CDR3 region has 14 residues. V lost 0 bases, J lost 8 bases, and 4 bases stayed unmatched. In DNA form, the CDR3 reads TGTGCCTGGAGTGTAGAGACTAGCGGGAGTACCCAGTACTTC. Translation gives CAWSVETSGSTQYF.

This clone was picked up one time. The chain links TRBV7-2 to TRBJ2-7, with 10 bases aligning to TRBD2. J was trimmed by 2 bases and V by 2 bases; bases with no gene match: 6. Germline V lookup: CDR1 SGHTA, CDR2 FQGNSA. The CDR3 is 16 residues long. The CDR3 bases are TGTGCCAGCAGCTTAAGCCAGCGGGGGGGCCCCTACGAGCAGTACTTC. Translating gives CASSLSQRGGPYEQYF.

V gene TRBV7-3 combines with J gene TRBJ2-2; possible D gene TRBD2, 7 bases. The germline V and J ends were trimmed by 5 bases and 4 bases, with 17 bases remaining between them. The CDR3 runs 16 residues. Germline V CDR1 and CDR2: SGHTA, FQGTGA. The CDR3 DNA reads TGTGCCAGCAGCCCCGGGGGGAGAGGGGGCACCGGGGAGCTGTTTTTT. It specifies CASSPGGRGGTGELFF.

This clone was observed once. V is TRBV6-1 and J is TRBJ1-5; no clear D gene. This CDR3 contains 15 residues. V lost 3 bases and J 1 base, leaving 10 bases between the germline ends. Per the germline V gene, CDR1 is MNHNS and CDR2 is SASEGT. The CDR3 DNA reads as TGTGCCAGCAGTGAGTGGAGGGAAAGCAATCAGCCCCAGCATTTT. It encodes CASSEWRESNQPQHF.

The sample holds one count of this clone. The chain is built from TRBV25-1 and TRBJ1-1; weak D call: TRBD1 (6 bases). This CDR3 is built from 15 residues. The V gene lost 4 bases and the J gene lost 5 bases, with 17 bases spanning the gap. Looked up from germline, CDR1 is MGHDK and CDR2 is SYGVNS. CDR3 sequence (DNA): TGTGCCAGCAGTGGTTATGAAGGGGGTGGAACTGAAGCTTTCTTT. It is translated as CASSGYEGGGTEAFF.

This chain joins TRBV5-8 and TRBJ2-1; 7 bases agree with TRBD1. CDR1 is SGHTS and CDR2 is YDEGEE in the germline V gene. The V segment lost 2 bases and the J segment 4 bases; nucleotides outside the gene matches: 6. This CDR3 has 15 residues. CDR3 loop: CASSFGTVVYNEQFF. The CDR3 coding sequence is TGTGCCAGCAGCTTCGGGACAGTTGTATACAATGAGCAGTTCTTC.